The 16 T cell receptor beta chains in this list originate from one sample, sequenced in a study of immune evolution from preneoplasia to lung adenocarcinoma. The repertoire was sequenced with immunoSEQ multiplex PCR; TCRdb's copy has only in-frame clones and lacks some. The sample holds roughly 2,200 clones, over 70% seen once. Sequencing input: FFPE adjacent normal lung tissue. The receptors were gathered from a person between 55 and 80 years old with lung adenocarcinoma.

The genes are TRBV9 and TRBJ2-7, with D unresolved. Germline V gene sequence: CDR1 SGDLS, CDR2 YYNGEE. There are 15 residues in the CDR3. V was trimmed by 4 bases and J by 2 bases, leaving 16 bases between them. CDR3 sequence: CASSPTFQPTYEQYF. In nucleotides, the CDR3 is TGTGCCAGCAGCCCGACCTTCCAGCCTACCTACGAGCAGTACTTC.

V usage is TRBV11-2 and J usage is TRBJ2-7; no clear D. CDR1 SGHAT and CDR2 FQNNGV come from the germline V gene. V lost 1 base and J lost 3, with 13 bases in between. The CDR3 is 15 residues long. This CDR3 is CASSLVLASRYEQYF. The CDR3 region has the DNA TGTGCCAGCAGCTTAGTGTTGGCATCCCGCTACGAGCAGTACTTC.

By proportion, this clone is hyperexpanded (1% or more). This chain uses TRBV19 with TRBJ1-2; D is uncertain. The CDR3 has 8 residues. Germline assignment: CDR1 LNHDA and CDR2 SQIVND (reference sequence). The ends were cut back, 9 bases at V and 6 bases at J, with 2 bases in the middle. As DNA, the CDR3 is TGTGCCAGAGATGGCTACACCTTC. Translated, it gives CARDGYTF.

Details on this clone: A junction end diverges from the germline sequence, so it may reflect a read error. CDR3 region: CASSLFSGTEAFF. The CDR3 nucleotides are TGTGCTAGCAGCTTATTTTCTGGCACTGAAGCTTTCTTT. The genes are TRBV7-7 and TRBJ1-1; D gene ambiguous. The CDR3 is 13 residues long. Germline CDR1 SSHAT, CDR2 FNYEAQ (reference sequence).

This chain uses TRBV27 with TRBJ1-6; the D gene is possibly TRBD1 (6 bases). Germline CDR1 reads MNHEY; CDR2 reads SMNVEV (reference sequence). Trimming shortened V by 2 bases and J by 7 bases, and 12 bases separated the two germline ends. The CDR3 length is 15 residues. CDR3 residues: CASSLRAGTNSPLHF. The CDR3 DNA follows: TGTGCCAGCAGTTTAAGAGCAGGGACAAATTCACCCCTCCACTTT.

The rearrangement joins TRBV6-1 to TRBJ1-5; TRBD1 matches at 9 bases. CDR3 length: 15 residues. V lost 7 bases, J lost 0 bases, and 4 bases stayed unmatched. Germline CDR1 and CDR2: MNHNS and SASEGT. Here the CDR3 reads CASIKDRGSNQPQHF. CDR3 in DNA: TGTGCCAGCATTAAGGACAGGGGTAGCAATCAGCCCCAGCATTTT.

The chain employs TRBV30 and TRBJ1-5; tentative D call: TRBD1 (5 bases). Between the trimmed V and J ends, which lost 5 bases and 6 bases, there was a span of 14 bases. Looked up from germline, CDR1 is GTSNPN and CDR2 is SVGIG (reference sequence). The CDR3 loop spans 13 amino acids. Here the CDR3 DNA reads TGTGCCTGGGGCCCTGGGACTTTTCAGCCCCAGCATTTT. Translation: CAWGPGTFQPQHF.

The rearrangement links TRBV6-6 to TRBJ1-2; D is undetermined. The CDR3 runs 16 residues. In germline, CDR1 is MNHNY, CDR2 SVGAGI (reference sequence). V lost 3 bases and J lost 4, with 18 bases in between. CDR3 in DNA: TGTGCCAGCAGTTATATTGACCCCGAGGGTGGCTATGGCTACACCTTC. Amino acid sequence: CASSYIDPEGGYGYTF.

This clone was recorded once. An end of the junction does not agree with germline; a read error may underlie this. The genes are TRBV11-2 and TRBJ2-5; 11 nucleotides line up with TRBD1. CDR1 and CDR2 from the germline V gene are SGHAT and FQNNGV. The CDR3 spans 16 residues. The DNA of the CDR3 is TGTGCCGGCAGCACGCCGGGACAGGGGGACCAAGAGACCCAGTACTTC. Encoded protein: CAGSTPGQGDQETQYF.

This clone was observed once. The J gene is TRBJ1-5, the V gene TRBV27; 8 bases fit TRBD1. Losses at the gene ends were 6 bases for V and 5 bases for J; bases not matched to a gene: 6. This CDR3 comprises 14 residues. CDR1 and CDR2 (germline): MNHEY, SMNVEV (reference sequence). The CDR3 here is CASRSGQGDQPQHF. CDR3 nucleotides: TGTGCCAGCAGATCCGGACAGGGTGATCAGCCCCAGCATTTT.

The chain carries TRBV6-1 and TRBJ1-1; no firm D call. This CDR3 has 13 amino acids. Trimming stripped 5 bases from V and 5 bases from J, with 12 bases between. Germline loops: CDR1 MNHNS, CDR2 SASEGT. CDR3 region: CASSLLSRTEAFF. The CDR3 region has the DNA TGTGCCAGCAGTCTTCTATCTAGGACTGAAGCTTTCTTT.

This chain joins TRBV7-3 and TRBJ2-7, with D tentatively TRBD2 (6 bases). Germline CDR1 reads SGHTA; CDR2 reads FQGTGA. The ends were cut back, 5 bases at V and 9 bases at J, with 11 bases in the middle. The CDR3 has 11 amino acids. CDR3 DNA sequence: TGTGCCAGCAGCAACCCGGGACTGCAGTACTTC. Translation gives CASSNPGLQYF.

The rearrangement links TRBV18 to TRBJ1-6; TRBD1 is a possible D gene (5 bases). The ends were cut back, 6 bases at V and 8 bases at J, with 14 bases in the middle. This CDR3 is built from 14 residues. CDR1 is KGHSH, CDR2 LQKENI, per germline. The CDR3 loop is CASSRDHRDSPLHF. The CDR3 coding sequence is TGTGCCAGCTCCAGGGACCATCGGGATTCACCCCTCCACTTT.

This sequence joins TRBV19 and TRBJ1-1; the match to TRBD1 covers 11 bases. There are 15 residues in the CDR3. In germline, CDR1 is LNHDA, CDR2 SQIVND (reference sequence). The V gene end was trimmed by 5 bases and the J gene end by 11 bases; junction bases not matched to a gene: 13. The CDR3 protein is CASSSSGTGGGAAFF. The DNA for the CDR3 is TGTGCCAGTAGTTCTTCAGGGACAGGGGGAGGTGCGGCTTTCTTT.

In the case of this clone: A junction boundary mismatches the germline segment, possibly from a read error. CDR3 nucleotide sequence: TGTGCCAGCAGCTTGAGGGCTAGCTCCAACGAGCAGTACTTC. The encoded protein is CASSLRASSNEQYF. The gene calls are TRBV7-2 and TRBJ2-7; D possibly corresponds to TRBD2 (5 bases). The CDR3 has 14 residues. Germline-derived CDR1 and CDR2 are SGHTA and FQGNSA.

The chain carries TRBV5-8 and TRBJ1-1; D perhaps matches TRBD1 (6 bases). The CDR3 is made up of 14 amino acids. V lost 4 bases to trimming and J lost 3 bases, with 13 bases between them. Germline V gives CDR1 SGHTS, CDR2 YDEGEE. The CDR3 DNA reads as TGTGCCAGCAGCCGGCGGGACACCTACACTGAAGCTTTCTTT. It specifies CASSRRDTYTEAFF.